Following are 12 T cell receptor beta chains from one sample sequenced in a study of T cells in women clearing cervical HPV infection. Sequencing used immunoSEQ multiplex PCR; TCRdb keeps in-frame clones, though not all of them. The repertoire shows about 27,000 clones; the top ten hold approximately 24%. The sample consisted of blood buffy coat. The receptors stem from a woman between 18 and 69 years old with a cervical HPV16 infection that either progressed to CIN3+ or cleared (not recorded which).

About this clone: At one end the junction does not follow the germline gene, possibly because of a read error. The CDR3 end falls 3 residues outside the read, so it is completed with the germline J gene. V and J are TRBV19 and TRBJ1-2; TRBD1 is a possible D gene (5 bases). Germline V gives CDR1 LNHDA, CDR2 SQIVND (reference sequence). This CDR3 is 14 amino acids long. CDR3 sequence reads: CASSINKGSYDYTF. The CDR3 bases that were read are TGTGCCAGTAGTATCAATAAGGGGTCCTATGAC.

Details on this clone: Sequencing ends 3 residues short of the CDR3 end; the germline J gene provides the rest. V and J are TRBV7-3 and TRBJ2-3; the match to TRBD2 covers 14 bases. The CDR3 covers 15 residues. Looked up from germline, CDR1 is SGHTA and CDR2 is FQGTGA. The part of the CDR3 DNA that was read is TGTGCCAGCAGCCGCGGGACTAGCGGGAGTGAGACG. Protein product: CASSRGTSGSET. The whole CDR3 sequence is CASSRGTSGSETQYF.

The part of the CDR3 DNA that was read is TGTGCCAGCAGCGTGACAGCCTCGAATTCACCA. Its translation is CASSVTASNSP. The entire CDR3 is CASSVTASNSPLFF. The J gene is TRBJ1-4, the V gene TRBV5-6, with D maybe TRBD1 (5 bases). The missing CDR3 end, 3 residues past where the read stops, is filled in from the germline J gene. CDR1 and CDR2 from the germline V gene are SGHDT and YYEEEE. The CDR3 sequence is 14 residues long.

A word on this clone: The junction does not match germline at one end; this may be a read error. With the read ending 3 residues before the CDR3 end, the germline J gene is used to fill in that end. This same CDR3 is encoded by further DNA sequences in the sample. The V call is TRBV30, the J call TRBJ1-3; D not resolved. This CDR3 has 14 amino acids. Germline CDR1 GTSNPN, CDR2 SVGIG (reference sequence). The CDR3 region is CAWSGLGSGNTIYF. The CDR3 DNA, read in part, is TGTGCCTGGAGTGGTCTGGGCTCTGGAAACACG.

Notes on this clone: A read error may produce the germline difference seen at one junction end. The sequence runs out 3 residues before the end of the CDR3; the remainder is reconstructed from the germline J gene. This CDR3 is also generated by other DNA sequences in the sample. The J gene is TRBJ1-3, the V gene TRBV18; a weak D match, TRBD1 (6 bases). Germline CDR1 and CDR2: KGHSH and LQKENI. This CDR3 spans 14 amino acids. Incomplete CDR3 DNA: TGTGCCAGCTCACCAACAGGGCTTGGAAACACA. As protein: CASSPTGLGNT. Given in full, the CDR3 is CASSPTGLGNTIYF.

Of note for this clone: Read data end 3 residues before the CDR3 end; the end is taken from the germline J gene. The chain couples TRBV6-2 or TRBV6-3 to TRBJ1-4, with D maybe TRBD1 (6 bases). Germline lookup yields CDR1 MNHEY and CDR2 SVGEGT. This CDR3 comprises 16 residues. The V end lost 5 bases, the J end lost 6 bases, and 19 bases lay between the germline ends. CDR3 DNA (partial): TGTGCCAGCAGTCCCCTATGGGGCAGGGGAGATGAAAAA. Translated: CASSPLWGRGDEK. The entire CDR3 protein reads CASSPLWGRGDEKLFF.

With regard to this clone: The CDR3 extends 3 residues past the end of the read, so its final part is completed from the germline J gene. J is TRBJ2-5 and V is TRBV7-3, with D maybe TRBD2 (5 bases). The V end was cut by 4 bases, the J end by 5 bases, with 14 bases between. The CDR3 has 14 amino acids. The germline V gene encodes CDR1 SGHTA and CDR2 FQGTGA. The CDR3 region is CASSSGGQVETQYF. CDR3 bases read: TGTGCCAGCAGCTCCGGCGGGCAGGTGGAGACC.

A remark on this clone: The missing CDR3 end, 3 residues past where the read stops, is filled in from the germline J gene. This chain links TRBV30 with TRBJ1-2; D unclear. Looked up from germline, CDR1 is GTSNPN and CDR2 is SVGIG (reference sequence). The CDR3 has 14 amino acids. CDR3 DNA, as far as it was read: TGTGCCTGGAGTCACATGGTACAACGCAATGAC. Protein: CAWSHMVQRND. The whole CDR3 protein reads CAWSHMVQRNDYTF.

Turning to this clone: Coverage ceases 3 residues before the CDR3 finishes, and the germline J gene fills in the end. The V gene is TRBV20-1, the J gene TRBJ2-2; TRBD1 matches at 7 bases. Germline-derived CDR1 and CDR2 are DFQATT and SNEGSKA (reference sequence). The CDR3 loop spans 13 amino acids. V lost 1 base, J lost 7 bases, and 3 bases stayed unmatched. CDR3 bases read: TGCAGTGCTAGAGCACAGGGGTACGGGGAG. Translated: CSARAQGYGE. The CDR3, in full, reads CSARAQGYGELFF.

As for this clone: The read terminates 3 residues ahead of where the CDR3 ends, so the germline J gene completes it. This chain uses TRBV7-9 with TRBJ1-4, with TRBD1 matching 9 bases. CDR1 is SEHNR, CDR2 FQNEAQ, per germline (reference sequence). The CDR3 contains 15 residues. The CDR3 here is CASSETGGGNSPLFF. The DNA read from the CDR3 is TGTGCCAGCAGCGAAACAGGGGGCGGGAATTCACCA.

As regards this clone: The read ends 3 residues shy of where the CDR3 ends; the end is completed using the germline J gene. V and J are TRBV18 and TRBJ1-5, with a tentative D call TRBD1 (6 bases). This CDR3 comprises 15 residues. V was trimmed by 6 bases and J by 4 bases, leaving 16 bases between them. Germline V lookup: CDR1 KGHSH, CDR2 LQKENI. The DNA read from the CDR3 is TGTGCCAGCTCGCAGGGGCAGGGATTGAATCAGCCC. It yields the protein CASSQGQGLNQP. The full CDR3 protein reads CASSQGQGLNQPQHF.

With regard to this clone: Read data end 3 residues before the CDR3 end; the end is taken from the germline J gene. The V gene is TRBV7-6, the J gene TRBJ2-2; 7 bases fit TRBD2. Germline V gene sequence: CDR1 SGHVS, CDR2 FNYEAQ. Trimming took 5 bases from V and 4 from J; bases not matched to a gene: 10. The CDR3 runs to 16 residues. Incomplete CDR3 DNA: TGTGCCAGCAGCGCGAGGAGAGGCGGGAGCACCGGGGAG. Translated, it gives CASSARRGGSTGE. The CDR3 reads in full as CASSARRGGSTGELFF.